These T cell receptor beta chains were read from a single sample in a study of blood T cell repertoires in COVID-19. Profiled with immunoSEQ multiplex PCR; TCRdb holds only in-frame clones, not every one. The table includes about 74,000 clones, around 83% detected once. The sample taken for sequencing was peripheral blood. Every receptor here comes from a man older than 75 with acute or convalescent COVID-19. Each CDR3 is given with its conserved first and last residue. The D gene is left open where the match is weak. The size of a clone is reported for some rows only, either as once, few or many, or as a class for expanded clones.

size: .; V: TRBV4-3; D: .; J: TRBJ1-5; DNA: TGCGCCAGCAGCCAAGATCTGGCAGGCAATCAGCCCCAGCATTTT; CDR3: CASSQDLAGNQPQHF
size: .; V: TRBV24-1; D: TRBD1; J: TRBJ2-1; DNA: TGTGCCACCAGTGCGGACAGGGTATACAATGAGCAGTTCTTC; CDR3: CATSADRVYNEQFF
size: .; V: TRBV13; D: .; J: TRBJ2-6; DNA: TGTGCCAGCAGTCGCCAGGCCTCTGGGGCCAACGTCCTGACTTTC; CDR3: CASSRQASGANVLTF
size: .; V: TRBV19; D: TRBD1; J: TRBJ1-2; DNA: TGTGCCAGTAGTATCTTACCTTGGACAGGGGGCGGTGGCTACACCTTC; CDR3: CASSILPWTGGGGYTF
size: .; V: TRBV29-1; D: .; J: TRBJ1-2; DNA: TGCAGCGTTAGATGGACTTATGGCTACACCTTC; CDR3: CSVRWTYGYTF
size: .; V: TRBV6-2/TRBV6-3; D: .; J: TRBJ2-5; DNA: TGTGCCAGCAGTTACACGCAATATGGCGAGACCCAGTACTTC; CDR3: CASSYTQYGETQYF
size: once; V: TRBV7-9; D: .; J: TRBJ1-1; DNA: TGTGCCAGCAGCTTAGAGGGACATAACACTGAAGCTTTCTTT; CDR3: CASSLEGHNTEAFF
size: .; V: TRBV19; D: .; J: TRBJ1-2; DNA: TGTGCCAGTACCCTGGGCAGGGGTTTTGACTATGGCTACACCTTC; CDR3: CASTLGRGFDYGYTF
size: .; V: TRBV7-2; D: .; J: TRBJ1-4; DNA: TGTGCCAGCAGCTTTGTTGGCGAAAAACTGTTTTTT; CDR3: CASSFVGEKLFF
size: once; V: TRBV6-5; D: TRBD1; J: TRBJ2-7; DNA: TGTGCCAGCAGTTACTCCCAGACAGGGCAATACGAGCAGTACTTC; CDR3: CASSYSQTGQYEQYF
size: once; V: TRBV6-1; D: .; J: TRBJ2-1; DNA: TGTGCCAGCAGTCAGGGTGGAAATGAGCAGTTCTTC; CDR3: CASSQGGNEQFF